Shown below are 5 T cell receptor beta chains from a single sample sequenced in a study of immune evolution from preneoplasia to lung adenocarcinoma. Sequencing was performed with immunoSEQ multiplex PCR; in TCRdb, only in-frame clones are kept and a portion is missing. The table records 7,000 or so clones, 77% of them present only once. Input material: FFPE lung adenocarcinoma in situ tissue. These receptors originate from a person between 60 and 79 years old with lung adenocarcinoma.

By proportion, this clone is large. CDR3 loop: CASSQKTGSGNTIYF. CDR3 nucleotides: TGTGCCAGCAGCCAGAAGACAGGCTCTGGAAACACCATATATTTT. This sequence joins TRBV4-2 and TRBJ1-3; D possibly corresponds to TRBD1 (6 bases). Between the trimmed V and J ends, which lost 3 bases and 0 bases, there was a span of 9 bases. Germline V gives CDR1 LGHNA, CDR2 YNFKEQ. CDR3 length equals 15 residues.

V and J are TRBV6-1 and TRBJ2-2, with D tentatively TRBD2 (6 bases). V was trimmed by 1 base and J by 5 bases, leaving 17 bases between them. The CDR3 is 17 amino acids. Germline V gene sequence: CDR1 MNHNS, CDR2 SASEGT. CDR3 amino acids: CASSEGPTRVTTGELFF. In DNA form, the CDR3 reads TGTGCCAGCAGTGAAGGACCGACTAGGGTGACTACCGGGGAGCTGTTTTTT.

This clone was detected a few times. DNA of the CDR3: TGTGCCAGCAGCTTACAGGGACGGAACACTGAAGCTTTCTTT. Encoded protein: CASSLQGRNTEAFF. This chain uses TRBV7-9 with TRBJ1-1; D perhaps matches TRBD1 (5 bases). V lost 2 bases and J 1 base, leaving 8 bases between the germline ends. CDR1 SEHNR and CDR2 FQNEAQ come from the germline V gene (reference sequence). This CDR3 region has 14 residues.

The chain employs TRBV7-9 and TRBJ2-2, with 11 bases lining up with TRBD1. The germline V gene encodes CDR1 SEHNR and CDR2 FQNEAQ (reference sequence). This CDR3 is built from 16 residues. V trimming: 8 bases; J trimming: 1 base; junction bases outside the gene matches: 6. CDR3 DNA: TGTGCCAGCCGGGACAGGGGGGTACGGAACACCGGGGAGCTGTTTTTT. Encoded protein: CASRDRGVRNTGELFF.

This clone showed up just a few times. The chain links TRBV14 to TRBJ1-1; D is uncertain. The CDR3 has 15 amino acids. The germline V gene encodes CDR1 SGHDN and CDR2 FVKESK. Trimming stripped 3 bases from V and 3 bases from J, with 14 bases between. CDR3 sequence: CASSQLKARDTEAFF. CDR3 nucleotides: TGTGCCAGCAGCCAGTTAAAGGCGCGGGACACTGAAGCTTTCTTT.